This T cell receptor beta chain was recorded in a study of blood T cell repertoires in COVID-19. V was pared by 3 bases and J by 3 bases, with 9 bases of the junction left unmatched. Germline-derived CDR1 and CDR2 are SGHRS and YFSETQ. CDR3 length equals 16 residues. Profiling relied on immunoSEQ multiplex PCR, and the TCRdb table lists in-frame clones only, not all of them. This table holds fewer than 200,000 clones, 70% to 85% found once. In terms of age and location, participants ranged from about 18 to 100 years and lived in approximately 26 US areas. This TCR was recovered from a man between 45 and 60 years old who had recovered from COVID-19. Sequences were obtained from PBMCs or T cells enriched from blood (not recorded which). The genes are TRBV5-1 and TRBJ1-2, with 9 bases lining up with TRBD1. CDR3 in DNA: TGCGCCAGCAGCTCCATAATGGGACAGGGAGACTATGGCTACACCTTC. It is translated as CASSSIMGQGDYGYTF.